These 15 T cell receptor beta chains were sequenced from one sample in a study of cytomegalovirus exposure and HLA in healthy donors. 13 Jbeta primers and 60 Vbeta primers were used for the PCR. Produced via immunoSEQ multiplex PCR; TCRdb's table is partial and in-frame only. The top ten clones hold 4.9% of a sample with some 170,000 clones, about four fifths of them seen once. Material for sequencing was PBMCs. The source of these receptors is a woman younger than 30 in good health and CMV-seropositive.

The rearrangement uses TRBV4-3 and TRBJ2-3; 8 nucleotides align to TRBD1. Germline V CDR1 and CDR2: LGHNA, YSLEER. V trimming: 5 bases; J trimming: 4 bases; junction bases outside the gene matches: 14. This CDR3 spans 17 amino acids. Written as DNA, the CDR3 is TGCGCCAGCAGCGCCATGCCCTACAGGGGGAGAGCAGATACGCAGTATTTT. The encoded protein is CASSAMPYRGRADTQYF.

The chain links TRBV5-1 to TRBJ2-3; 16 bases match TRBD2. The germline CDR1 and CDR2 sequences are SGHRS and YFSETQ. There are 18 residues in the CDR3. After removal of 0 bases from V and 11 bases from J, the junction contained 12 bases not matched to a gene. The CDR3 DNA reads TGCGCCAGCAGCTTGGCTTCGGGGACTAGCGGGGGGGCCCCGAAGCAGTATTTT. Its translation: CASSLASGTSGGAPKQYF.

The chain links TRBV7-6 to TRBJ1-1; tentatively, D is TRBD1 (5 bases). Germline-derived CDR1 and CDR2 are SGHVS and FNYEAQ. The V and J ends lost 7 bases and 5 bases respectively, with 14 bases between them. The CDR3 runs to 13 residues. CDR3 in DNA: TGTGCCAGCAAGACGGCCAAGGGGACTGAAGCTTTCTTT. It translates to CASKTAKGTEAFF. Combining the CDR3 with reference TRBV7-6 and TRBJ1-1 gives the whole variable domain GAGVSQSPRYKVTKRGQDVALRCDPISGHVSLYWYRQALGQGPEFLTYFNYEAQQDKSGLPNDRFSAERPEGSISTLTIQRTEQRDSAMYRCASKTAKGTEAFFGQGTRLTVV.

This clone has a single count. The chain recombines TRBV11-1 with TRBJ2-7; possible D gene TRBD2, 6 bases. V was pared by 2 bases and J by 2 bases, with 10 bases between. This CDR3 has 14 amino acids. Germline CDR1 reads SGHAT; CDR2 reads FQDESV (reference sequence). The CDR3 nucleotides are TGTGCCAGCAGCTTATATGGGGGGACCTACGAGCAGTACTTC. This encodes CASSLYGGTYEQYF.

The chain is built from TRBV6-1 and TRBJ2-5; 10 bases agree with TRBD1. Germline lookup yields CDR1 MNHNS and CDR2 SASEGT. This CDR3 region has 15 residues. V dropped 1 base and J dropped 5; count of bases not matched to a gene: 4. CDR3 nucleotides: TGTGCCAGCAGTGAAGGGGGGACAGGGGTCGAGACCCAGTACTTC. Protein: CASSEGGTGVETQYF.

V is TRBV5-4 and J is TRBJ2-1; tentative D call: TRBD2 (7 bases). Germline loops: CDR1 SGHNT, CDR2 YYREEE (reference sequence). V was shortened by 7 bases and J by 2 bases, with 13 bases between the two germline ends. The CDR3 runs to 14 residues. CDR3 in amino acids: CASGEGGAYNEQFF. The CDR3 region has the DNA TGTGCCAGCGGCGAGGGGGGGGCCTACAATGAGCAGTTCTTC.

This chain joins TRBV7-8 and TRBJ2-5; D remains unclear. The CDR3 is 14 residues long. Germline values: CDR1 SGHVS, CDR2 FQNEAQ. Between the trimmed V and J ends, which lost 2 bases and 3 bases, there was a span of 10 bases. CDR3 protein: CASSLLTGEETQYF. DNA of the CDR3: TGTGCCAGCAGCTTACTGACTGGAGAAGAGACCCAGTACTTC. The full variable domain, rest sourced from reference TRBV7-8 and TRBJ2-5, is GAGVSQSPRYKVAKRGQDVALRCDPISGHVSLFWYQQALGQGPEFLTYFQNEAQLDKSGLPSDRFFAERPEGSVSTLKIQRTQQEDSAVYLCASSLLTGEETQYFGPGTRLLVL.

This clone is termed medium-sized. V gene TRBV25-1 combines with J gene TRBJ1-2; D is unresolved. The V gene's germline CDR1 is MGHDK and CDR2 SYGVNS. The CDR3 is made up of 10 amino acids. DNA for the CDR3: TGTGCGACGGAGAGTCATGGCTACACCTTC. Its translation is CATESHGYTF.

This rearrangement joins TRBV7-9 to TRBJ1-5; 9 positions match TRBD1. V trimming: 2 bases; J trimming: 4 bases; junction bases outside the gene matches: 3. Germline values: CDR1 SEHNR, CDR2 FQNEAQ (reference sequence). There are 15 residues in the CDR3. The CDR3 DNA reads TGTGCCAGCAGCTTATCCGGACAGGGGAATCAGCCCCAGCATTTT. Its translation: CASSLSGQGNQPQHF.

The gene calls are TRBV10-3 and TRBJ2-7; 9 positions agree with TRBD1. V was pared by 0 bases and J by 5 bases, with 5 bases of the junction left unmatched. Germline V lookup: CDR1 ENHRY, CDR2 SYGVKD. This CDR3 spans 15 amino acids. This chain's CDR3 is CAISESDRGAHEQYF. For the CDR3, the DNA is TGTGCCATCAGTGAGTCTGACAGGGGGGCCCACGAGCAGTACTTC.

The chain employs TRBV11-3 and TRBJ2-3; the D gene is possibly TRBD1 (6 bases). V lost 0 bases and J lost 3, with 7 bases in between. The germline V gene encodes CDR1 SGHNT and CDR2 YENEEA. There are 14 residues in the CDR3. CDR3 loop: CASSLDQGTDTQYF. The CDR3 DNA is TGTGCCAGCAGCTTAGATCAGGGGACAGATACGCAGTATTTT. The full variable domain, with the rest looked up from reference TRBV11-3 and TRBJ2-3, is EAGVVQSPRYKIIEKKQPVAFWCNPISGHNTLYWYLQNLGQGPELLIRYENEEAVDDSQLPKDRFSAERLKGVDSTLKIQPAELGDSAVYLCASSLDQGTDTQYFGPGTRLTVL.

The chain couples TRBV29-1 to TRBJ1-4, with D perhaps TRBD1 (6 bases). This CDR3 has 14 residues. Trimming took off 5 bases at V and 8 bases at J, with 18 bases between the two ends. Germline V gene data show CDR1 as SQVTM and CDR2 as ANQGSEA. CDR3 sequence: CSVTYRDSGEKLFF. The CDR3 bases are TGCAGCGTTACCTACAGGGATTCAGGAGAAAAACTGTTTTTT.

The V and J genes are TRBV7-9 and TRBJ2-3; the D gene is possibly TRBD2 (6 bases). Germline CDR1 is SEHNR and CDR2 is FQNEAQ (reference sequence). V was cut by 1 base and J by 1 base, with 12 bases left in between. The CDR3 covers 16 residues. The CDR3 sequence: CASSLGVADGTDTQYF. The CDR3 DNA follows: TGTGCCAGCAGCTTAGGCGTAGCGGATGGCACAGATACGCAGTATTTT.

This clone was counted a single time. The J gene is TRBJ2-7, the V gene TRBV27; 7 bases are a match to TRBD1. The germline V gene encodes CDR1 MNHEY and CDR2 SMNVEV (reference sequence). V gave up 0 bases and J gave up 6 bases; unmatched junction bases: 11. CDR3 length: 16 amino acids. Here the CDR3 DNA reads TGTGCCAGCAGTTTATCGGCAGCCAACAGGGGTCGCGAGCAGTACTTC. It codes for CASSLSAANRGREQYF.

The chain has TRBV9 and TRBJ1-2; 7 bases line up with TRBD1. CDR1 and CDR2 from the germline V gene are SGDLS and YYNGEE. V trimming: 3 bases; J trimming: 4 bases; junction bases outside the gene matches: 6. The CDR3 sequence is 14 residues long. This CDR3 reads CASSARQGTYGYTF. DNA of the CDR3: TGTGCCAGCAGCGCCCGACAGGGAACCTATGGCTACACCTTC. The full variable domain, its missing parts supplied by reference TRBV9 and TRBJ1-2, is DSGVTQTPKHLITATGQRVTLRCSPRSGDLSVYWYQQSLDQGLQFLIQYYNGEERAKGNILERFSAQQFPDLHSELNLSSLELGDSALYFCASSARQGTYGYTFGSGTRLTVV.